These 4 T cell receptor beta chains originate from one sample sequenced in a study of T cell repertoires in cytomegalovirus infection (dated by TCRdb to between 2018 and 2021). The treatment or condition label for this specimen denotes: in vitro stimulation with specific CMV peptide epitopes to enrich CMV-specific T cells. These receptors' targets are unknown. The listed sequencing device is Illumina HiSeq 1500. TCRdb applied fastp at Q25 and MiXCR to the public reads, then kept only in-frame beta chains. A single entry per CDR3 protein holds the most common genes and DNA from its merged rows. The sample table shows 830,000 or so distinct CDR3 sequences, and 30% to 35% are seen once. The top ten hold roughly an eighth of the sample. Specimen: cultured CD8+ T cells from PBMCs, collected from culture after CMV antigen stimulation. The receptors were sampled from a human donor in good health (CMV status not recorded). Some clones in this sample may be carry-over from other donors' samples.

This clonotype was counted a few times. V and J are TRBV28 and TRBJ1-2; D call uncertain. The CDR3 contains 11 residues. Germline V gene lookup returns CDR1 MDHEN and CDR2 SYDVKM. Deletions cut 5 bases from V and 6 bases from J, with 7 bases between. The CDR3 nucleotides are TGTGCCAGCAGTCGCCGAGATGGCTACACCTTC. Amino acid sequence: CASSRRDGYTF.

The chain joins TRBV7-9 to TRBJ2-2; D gene ambiguous. Germline V lookup: CDR1 SEHNR, CDR2 FQNEAQ (reference sequence). Trimming cost V 5 bases and J 1 base, with 8 bases left between them. The CDR3 consists of 14 residues. The CDR3 DNA reads as TGTGCCAGCAGCCCTCCCTGGAACACCGGGGAGCTGTTTTTT. Protein: CASSPPWNTGELFF. The full variable domain, with the rest looked up from reference TRBV7-9 and TRBJ2-2, is DTGVSQNPRHKITKRGQNVTFRCDPISEHNRLYWYRQTLGQGPEFLTYFQNEAQLEKSRLLSDRFSAERPKGSFSTLEIQRTEQGDSAMYLCASSPPWNTGELFFGEGSRLTVL.

A word on this clonotype: At one end, the junction sequence differs from germline, possibly due to a read error. The CDR3 sequence: CASSQAARGDLRESQYF. The CDR3, as DNA: TGCGCCAGCAGCCAAGCCGCGCGGGGGGATCTTCGAGAGTCCCAGTACTTC. This chain connects TRBV4-3 to TRBJ2-5; 8 bases map to TRBD2. CDR1 LGHNA and CDR2 YSLEER come from the germline V gene. The CDR3 loop spans 17 amino acids.

Concerning this clonotype: At one end, the junction sequence differs from germline, possibly due to a read error. The genes are TRBV19 and TRBJ2-1; D not certain. The length of the CDR3 is 14 residues. The V gene's germline CDR1 is LNHDA and CDR2 SQIVND (reference sequence). CDR3: CVSTTLGSYNEQFF. The CDR3 coding sequence is TGTGTCAGTACAACCCTGGGCTCCTACAATGAGCAGTTCTTC. The full variable domain, completed using reference TRBV19 and TRBJ2-1, is DGGITQSPKYLFRKEGQNVTLSCEQNLNHDAMYWYRQDPGQGLRLIYYSQIVNDFQKGDIAEGYSVSREKKESFPLTVTSAQKNPTAFYLCVSTTLGSYNEQFFGPGTRLTVL.